This TCR beta chain came from a study of T cell responses to AZD1222 COVID-19 vaccine (dated by TCRdb to the early 2020s). Background for the entire study: AZD1222 recipients given second doses at about 4 weeks or at about 12 weeks were pooled, since spike-specific TCR depth and breadth were not found to differ between the two schedules. A total of around 240 trial participants underwent TCR sequencing, of whom some 210 received two doses of AZD1222 and some 25 received two doses of the MenACWY control vaccine. Trial participants were enrolled into age subgroups of 18-55, 56-69 and 70-plus years, which contained roughly 140, 27 and 60 TCR-sequenced participants, respectively. Summary of the overall study and its limitations: Epitopes outside the regions mutated in the B.1.351 and B.1.1.7 variants were reportedly recognized by nearly half of the unique spike-specific TCRs. In the small 56-69-year group, the increase in depth fell short of significance, most likely because of low power. After two AZD1222 doses, both the breadth and the depth of spike-specific TCRs were significantly higher than at day 0 and than in MenACWY recipients. CD4 TCRs associated with the vaccine covered the entire spike protein, and the dominant responses were in regions 160-218 and 743-854. Because no samples from the day 14 peak response were available, repertoires could be characterized only after the peak T cell response. Participants were mostly white British, with more females than males. The authors suggested clonal diversity may have been underestimated. Conclusions about previously exposed vaccinees are limited, since just five or six AZD1222 recipients were seropositive for SARS-CoV-2 at baseline.

This specimen's time point label, per the study, means: baseline before first vaccination. Samples from vaccinated people were obtained from the UK trials COV001 and COV002, which included a single-blind randomized controlled phase 2/3 trial of AZD1222 (ChAdOx1 nCoV-19) in healthy adults. For TCRbeta chain sequencing, PBMC samples from trial participants were taken at day 0 and at day 28 after the second dose. CDR1 is given as MDHEN and CDR2 as SYDVKM, both from the germline V gene. There are 16 amino acids in the CDR3, from cysteine to phenylalanine inclusive. Here the CDR3 DNA is all that survives: 48 bases in frame from base 1. Trimming takes 6 bases from V and 8 bases from J, and the germline ends sit 22 bases apart. Note on this clone: Its specific antigen is unknown. Base quality data are lacking; no much larger clone is found one base away.

The CDR3 regions of human TCRbeta chains were subjected to immunosequencing. Turning to the authors' computational methods: TCRs in the repertoires were matched against a reference library of SARS-CoV-2-specific TCRs that had been generated with the MIRA antigen-specificity platform. Breadth meant the fraction of unique TCRs that were SARS-CoV-2-associated, whereas depth meant the fraction of total T cells that were SARS-CoV-2-associated. Using the MIRA data, every spike-specific TCR was mapped to the spike region that the TCR reacted to and assigned to either a CD4 or a CD8 class. Log10-transformed breadth and depth values were compared by one-way ANOVA with Sidak's multiple comparisons tests. Sourced from immuneACCESS, this table was stored by TCRdb with only in-frame sequences that have V and J called. A share of the clones is absent; for the studies checked, an unresolved V gene accounts for under half, and the remainder has no known explanation. D and trimming come from the DNA, and the V and J calls and clone size come from that table. A total of 150,000 or so clones appear in this sample, around 90% of them only once. Of the sample, around 5.5% is held by the ten largest clones.

The chain was built from TRBV28 and TRBJ1-4; the D region possibly corresponds to TRBD1 (6 bases align). The TCR comes from an adult in good health. Here the sequenced sample was peripheral blood, taken on day 0 of AZD1222 vaccination. The nucleotide sequence is TGTGCCAGCAGCCCCGGGGGTAGGGGGGTTAGAGAAAAACTGTTTTTT. This sequence encodes CASSPGGRGVREKLFF.